This is a list of T cell receptor beta chains from one sample in a study of memory CD4+ T cells and cytomegalovirus serostatus. Assay used: immunoSEQ multiplex PCR; TCRdb lists only in-frame clones, some missing. This table has 50,000 to 75,000 clones, roughly four fifths appearing once. What was sequenced was memory CD4+ T cells from blood. These receptors came from an adult in good health and CMV-seronegative. Each CDR3 is given with its conserved first and last residue. Fields, in order: D gene, CDR3 length, J gene, V gene, clone size, CDR3 protein, CDR3 DNA. D genes are given only for firm matches. The listing skips clone size in some rows; elsewhere it reads once, few, many or a size class.

d_call: TRBD2
cdr3_length: 14
j_call: TRBJ2-2
v_call: TRBV19
clone_size: .
cdr3_aa: CASSTRGVSGELFF
cdr3_nt: TGTGCCAGTAGTACCCGGGGGGTATCCGGGGAGCTGTTTTTT

d_call: .
cdr3_length: 14
j_call: TRBJ2-7
v_call: TRBV5-4
clone_size: .
cdr3_aa: CASSPTGTLLEQYF
cdr3_nt: TGTGCCAGCAGCCCAACCGGGACTTTACTAGAGCAGTACTTC

d_call: TRBD2
cdr3_length: 17
j_call: TRBJ2-6
v_call: TRBV9
clone_size: few
cdr3_aa: CASSAPGGNSGANVLTF
cdr3_nt: TGTGCCAGCAGCGCGCCGGGAGGCAACTCTGGGGCCAACGTCCTGACTTTC

d_call: .
cdr3_length: 15
j_call: TRBJ2-5
v_call: TRBV18
clone_size: .
cdr3_aa: CASSPPVGHKETQYF
cdr3_nt: TGTGCCAGCTCACCCCCGGTGGGACATAAAGAGACCCAGTACTTC

d_call: .
cdr3_length: 15
j_call: TRBJ1-5
v_call: TRBV7-2
clone_size: .
cdr3_aa: CASSFMWDSNQPQHF
cdr3_nt: TGTGCCAGCAGCTTTATGTGGGATAGCAATCAGCCCCAGCATTTT

d_call: TRBD1
cdr3_length: 17
j_call: TRBJ2-7
v_call: TRBV7-2
clone_size: .
cdr3_aa: CASSARPGQGGSYEQYF
cdr3_nt: TGTGCCAGCAGCGCCCGACCGGGACAGGGAGGCTCCTACGAGCAGTACTTC

d_call: .
cdr3_length: 14
j_call: TRBJ2-5
v_call: TRBV5-1
clone_size: .
cdr3_aa: CASSLGGSQETQYF
cdr3_nt: TGCGCCAGCAGCTTGGGGGGGAGCCAAGAGACCCAGTACTTC

d_call: .
cdr3_length: 17
j_call: TRBJ1-1
v_call: TRBV4-1
clone_size: .
cdr3_aa: CASSQSTPGRLNTEAFF
cdr3_nt: TGCGCCAGCAGCCAATCAACCCCGGGACGGCTAAACACTGAAGCTTTCTTT

d_call: .
cdr3_length: 14
j_call: TRBJ1-2
v_call: TRBV10-3
clone_size: .
cdr3_aa: CAIRSSSLLYGYTF
cdr3_nt: TGTGCCATCAGGAGTAGCTCACTACTCTATGGCTACACCTTC

d_call: .
cdr3_length: 17
j_call: TRBJ2-6
v_call: TRBV28
clone_size: once
cdr3_aa: CASSFVGFPPGANVLTF
cdr3_nt: TGTGCCAGCAGTTTCGTGGGGTTCCCTCCTGGGGCCAACGTCCTGACTTTC

d_call: TRBD2
cdr3_length: 16
j_call: TRBJ2-3
v_call: TRBV7-8
clone_size: .
cdr3_aa: CASSLVLRGSTDTQYF
cdr3_nt: TGTGCCAGCAGCTTAGTACTGCGGGGGAGCACAGATACGCAGTATTTT

d_call: TRBD1
cdr3_length: 15
j_call: TRBJ1-1
v_call: TRBV7-9
clone_size: .
cdr3_aa: CASSPLTGWYTEAFF
cdr3_nt: TGTGCCAGCAGCCCGTTGACAGGGTGGTACACTGAAGCTTTCTTT

d_call: TRBD2
cdr3_length: 18
j_call: TRBJ2-7
v_call: TRBV5-5
clone_size: .
cdr3_aa: CASSLGGSGRASIYEQYF
cdr3_nt: TGTGCCAGCAGCTTGGGTGGTAGCGGGAGGGCCTCAATCTACGAGCAGTACTTC

d_call: TRBD1
cdr3_length: 13
j_call: TRBJ1-5
v_call: TRBV2
clone_size: .
cdr3_aa: CASRYRGDQPQHF
cdr3_nt: TGTGCCAGCCGCTACAGGGGAGATCAGCCCCAGCATTTT

d_call: TRBD1
cdr3_length: 13
j_call: TRBJ1-2
v_call: TRBV5-1
clone_size: .
cdr3_aa: CASSRDRNYGYTF
cdr3_nt: TGCGCCAGCAGCAGGGACAGGAACTATGGCTACACCTTC

d_call: .
cdr3_length: 14
j_call: TRBJ1-3
v_call: TRBV5-1
clone_size: .
cdr3_aa: CASTSGSSGNTIYF
cdr3_nt: TGCGCCAGCACCTCGGGGAGCTCTGGAAACACCATATATTTT

d_call: .
cdr3_length: 16
j_call: TRBJ2-1
v_call: TRBV27
clone_size: .
cdr3_aa: CASSLGGLPPYNEQFF
cdr3_nt: TGTGCCAGCAGTCTCGGAGGACTCCCCCCCTACAATGAGCAGTTCTTC

d_call: TRBD2
cdr3_length: 18
j_call: TRBJ2-5
v_call: TRBV2
clone_size: .
cdr3_aa: CASSGARSGRASQETQYF
cdr3_nt: TGTGCCAGCAGTGGGGCTCGTAGCGGGAGGGCGTCCCAAGAGACCCAGTACTTC

d_call: .
cdr3_length: 17
j_call: TRBJ1-5
v_call: TRBV4-1
clone_size: .
cdr3_aa: CASSQSPTGRFNQPQHF
cdr3_nt: TGCGCCAGCAGCCAATCGCCAACAGGTAGATTCAATCAGCCCCAGCATTTT

d_call: TRBD2
cdr3_length: 16
j_call: TRBJ2-5
v_call: TRBV5-6
clone_size: .
cdr3_aa: CASSLYERGAGETQYF
cdr3_nt: TGTGCCAGCAGCTTATACGAGCGGGGGGCTGGAGAGACCCAGTACTTC

d_call: TRBD1
cdr3_length: 15
j_call: TRBJ2-7
v_call: TRBV6-6
clone_size: .
cdr3_aa: CASRPFGQGAYEQYF
cdr3_nt: TGTGCCAGCAGGCCCTTTGGACAGGGGGCATACGAGCAGTACTTC

d_call: .
cdr3_length: 15
j_call: TRBJ1-6
v_call: TRBV27
clone_size: few
cdr3_aa: CASSLSETDNSPLHF
cdr3_nt: TGTGCCAGCAGTTTATCTGAGACTGATAATTCACCCCTCCACTTT

d_call: TRBD1
cdr3_length: 15
j_call: TRBJ2-5
v_call: TRBV18
clone_size: .
cdr3_aa: CASSPGTGGGETQYF
cdr3_nt: TGTGCCAGCTCACCTGGGACAGGGGGTGGAGAGACCCAGTACTTC

d_call: .
cdr3_length: 14
j_call: TRBJ2-2
v_call: TRBV4-2
clone_size: once
cdr3_aa: CASSSDSRTGELFF
cdr3_nt: TGTGCCAGCAGCTCAGACAGTAGGACCGGGGAGCTGTTTTTT

d_call: .
cdr3_length: 13
j_call: TRBJ1-4
v_call: TRBV19
clone_size: .
cdr3_aa: CASSRIGGEKLFF
cdr3_nt: TGTGCCAGTAGTAGGATCGGCGGGGAAAAACTGTTTTTT

d_call: TRBD2
cdr3_length: 17
j_call: TRBJ2-3
v_call: TRBV5-1
clone_size: .
cdr3_aa: CASSLLGTSGGKDTQYF
cdr3_nt: TGCGCCAGCAGCTTGCTCGGAACTAGCGGGGGTAAAGATACGCAGTATTTT

d_call: TRBD1
cdr3_length: 14
j_call: TRBJ2-7
v_call: TRBV11-2
clone_size: .
cdr3_aa: CASSGLTGGTEQYF
cdr3_nt: TGTGCCAGCAGCGGACTTACAGGGGGGACTGAGCAGTACTTC

d_call: .
cdr3_length: 15
j_call: TRBJ1-2
v_call: TRBV18
clone_size: .
cdr3_aa: CASSPPTSGNYGYTF
cdr3_nt: TGTGCCAGCTCACCACCGACTTCAGGCAACTATGGCTACACCTTC

d_call: TRBD1
cdr3_length: 18
j_call: TRBJ2-3
v_call: TRBV4-2
clone_size: .
cdr3_aa: CASSQDPFDRGRTDTQYF
cdr3_nt: TGTGCCAGCAGCCAAGATCCGTTCGACAGGGGAAGGACAGATACGCAGTATTTT

d_call: .
cdr3_length: 15
j_call: TRBJ1-2
v_call: TRBV6-1
clone_size: .
cdr3_aa: CASSDRRLANYGYTF
cdr3_nt: TGTGCCAGCAGTGACCGACGGCTAGCTAACTATGGCTACACCTTC

d_call: .
cdr3_length: 15
j_call: TRBJ2-1
v_call: TRBV25-1
clone_size: .
cdr3_aa: CASSDSRLSYNEQFF
cdr3_nt: TGTGCCAGCAGTGATTCCCGGTTGTCCTACAATGAGCAGTTCTTC

d_call: .
cdr3_length: 18
j_call: TRBJ1-5
v_call: TRBV7-9
clone_size: few
cdr3_aa: CASSLGGRTSFSNQPQHF
cdr3_nt: TGTGCCAGCAGCTTAGGGGGGCGGACGTCTTTTAGCAATCAGCCCCAGCATTTT

d_call: .
cdr3_length: 16
j_call: TRBJ2-7
v_call: TRBV6-6
clone_size: .
cdr3_aa: CASSYSRRTTGDEQYF
cdr3_nt: TGTGCCAGCAGTTATAGTAGACGGACCACCGGGGACGAGCAGTACTTC

d_call: TRBD1
cdr3_length: 15
j_call: TRBJ1-2
v_call: TRBV4-1
clone_size: .
cdr3_aa: CASSQVGQGVDGYTF
cdr3_nt: TGCGCCAGCAGCCAAGTAGGACAGGGGGTAGATGGCTACACCTTC

d_call: .
cdr3_length: 15
j_call: TRBJ2-1
v_call: TRBV29-1
clone_size: .
cdr3_aa: CSAWALGLQGNEQFF
cdr3_nt: TGCAGCGCCTGGGCCCTGGGACTCCAGGGCAATGAGCAGTTCTTC

d_call: .
cdr3_length: 14
j_call: TRBJ2-7
v_call: TRBV19
clone_size: .
cdr3_aa: CASSRRGGGTPQYF
cdr3_nt: TGTGCCAGTAGTCGCCGGGGAGGGGGTACGCCGCAGTACTTC

d_call: .
cdr3_length: 17
j_call: TRBJ2-5
v_call: TRBV5-1
clone_size: few
cdr3_aa: CASSLDPPGSSQETQYF
cdr3_nt: TGCGCCAGCAGCTTGGACCCCCCCGGTAGCAGCCAAGAGACCCAGTACTTC

d_call: .
cdr3_length: 11
j_call: TRBJ2-5
v_call: TRBV11-3
clone_size: .
cdr3_aa: CARGLQETQYF
cdr3_nt: TGTGCCAGGGGCTTGCAAGAGACCCAGTACTTC

d_call: .
cdr3_length: 15
j_call: TRBJ2-3
v_call: TRBV27
clone_size: .
cdr3_aa: CASRRAGYGADTQYF
cdr3_nt: TGTGCCAGCAGAAGAGCAGGGTATGGGGCAGATACGCAGTATTTT

d_call: .
cdr3_length: 14
j_call: TRBJ1-4
v_call: TRBV27
clone_size: .
cdr3_aa: CASSFRGQSEKLFF
cdr3_nt: TGTGCCAGCAGTTTCCGGGGACAAAGTGAAAAACTGTTTTTT

d_call: .
cdr3_length: 16
j_call: TRBJ2-7
v_call: TRBV5-4
clone_size: .
cdr3_aa: CASSSTDLSGSYEQYF
cdr3_nt: TGTGCCAGCAGCTCAACCGACTTGAGCGGCTCCTACGAGCAGTACTTC

d_call: .
cdr3_length: 16
j_call: TRBJ2-2
v_call: TRBV4-1
clone_size: .
cdr3_aa: CASSLREGGDTGELFF
cdr3_nt: TGCGCCAGCAGCCTCCGCGAGGGGGGCGACACCGGGGAGCTGTTTTTT

d_call: .
cdr3_length: 14
j_call: TRBJ2-7
v_call: TRBV5-1
clone_size: .
cdr3_aa: CASSLRAGSYEQYF
cdr3_nt: TGCGCCAGCAGCTTGCGGGCCGGTTCCTACGAGCAGTACTTC

d_call: .
cdr3_length: 13
j_call: TRBJ2-7
v_call: TRBV5-1
clone_size: .
cdr3_aa: CASSRERNYEQYF
cdr3_nt: TGCGCCAGCAGCCGGGAGCGCAACTACGAGCAGTACTTC

d_call: .
cdr3_length: 14
j_call: TRBJ1-2
v_call: TRBV11-2
clone_size: few
cdr3_aa: CASSLGSQGMGYTF
cdr3_nt: TGTGCCAGCAGCTTAGGCTCCCAGGGTATGGGCTACACCTTC

d_call: TRBD2
cdr3_length: 16
j_call: TRBJ2-1
v_call: TRBV18
clone_size: .
cdr3_aa: CASSPPLAEKRGEQFF
cdr3_nt: TGTGCCAGCTCACCACCCCTAGCGGAGAAGAGGGGTGAGCAGTTCTTC

d_call: .
cdr3_length: 13
j_call: TRBJ1-2
v_call: TRBV5-4
clone_size: .
cdr3_aa: CASSRDANYGYTF
cdr3_nt: TGTGCCAGCAGCCGGGACGCCAACTATGGCTACACCTTC

d_call: TRBD2
cdr3_length: 15
j_call: TRBJ2-5
v_call: TRBV10-2
clone_size: .
cdr3_aa: CASSDNSGSQETQYF
cdr3_nt: TGCGCCAGCAGTGATAATAGCGGGTCCCAAGAGACCCAGTACTTC

d_call: TRBD1
cdr3_length: 17
j_call: TRBJ1-3
v_call: TRBV7-9
clone_size: .
cdr3_aa: CASSSRGRGRLQNTIYF
cdr3_nt: TGTGCCAGCAGCTCACGGGGCAGGGGGCGACTCCAGAACACCATATATTTT

d_call: .
cdr3_length: 13
j_call: TRBJ2-7
v_call: TRBV6-1
clone_size: .
cdr3_aa: CASSTEGAYEQYF
cdr3_nt: TGTGCCAGCAGTACCGAAGGTGCCTACGAGCAGTACTTC

d_call: .
cdr3_length: 15
j_call: TRBJ2-3
v_call: TRBV19
clone_size: once
cdr3_aa: CASSLGEKSTDTQYF
cdr3_nt: TGTGCCAGTAGTCTAGGGGAGAAAAGCACAGATACGCAGTATTTT

d_call: TRBD1
cdr3_length: 14
j_call: TRBJ1-1
v_call: TRBV18
clone_size: .
cdr3_aa: CASSRDSGNTEAFF
cdr3_nt: TGTGCCAGCTCACGGGACAGCGGTAACACTGAAGCTTTCTTT

d_call: .
cdr3_length: 14
j_call: TRBJ1-5
v_call: TRBV4-1
clone_size: .
cdr3_aa: CASSPWRVEQPQHF
cdr3_nt: TGCGCCAGCAGCCCCTGGCGGGTCGAACAGCCCCAGCATTTT

d_call: .
cdr3_length: 15
j_call: TRBJ2-6
v_call: TRBV2
clone_size: .
cdr3_aa: CASRHREGGANVLTF
cdr3_nt: TGTGCCAGCAGGCACAGGGAGGGTGGGGCCAACGTCCTGACTTTC